A single sample is the source of the 14 T cell receptor beta chains below, sequenced in a study of cytomegalovirus exposure and HLA in healthy donors. The table came from immunoSEQ multiplex PCR; TCRdb's copy has only in-frame clones and leaves some out. This table has some 340,000 clones, roughly 87% appearing once. The specimen sequenced was PBMCs. The receptors stem from a woman in her 30s in good health and CMV-seropositive.

The chain combines TRBV7-9 with TRBJ1-6, with a weak D call TRBD1 (6 bases). CDR3 size: 16 residues. Germline V CDR1 and CDR2: SEHNR, FQNEAQ (reference sequence). The V end lost 5 bases, the J end lost 7 bases, and 18 bases lay between the germline ends. In DNA, the CDR3 is TGTGCCAGCAGCCCATACAGGGTTGGGGACAATTCACCCCTCCACTTT. This sequence encodes CASSPYRVGDNSPLHF.

The chain links TRBV28 to TRBJ1-2; D uncertain. The V gene's germline CDR1 is MDHEN and CDR2 SYDVKM. Trimming pared 6 bases from V and 1 base from J, leaving 18 bases between. This CDR3 spans 16 amino acids. In DNA form, the CDR3 reads TGTGCCAGCAGCCTCGGGGAGGCCTGGGATAACTATGGCTACACCTTC. Translating it yields CASSLGEAWDNYGYTF.

The rearrangement links TRBV13 to TRBJ1-2; D may be TRBD1 (6 bases). The CDR3 spans 13 residues. The V end lost 4 bases, the J end lost 2 bases, and 8 bases lay between the germline ends. Germline V CDR1 and CDR2: PRHDT, FYEKMQ (reference sequence). In nucleotides, the CDR3 is TGTGCCAGCAGCTCGGACAGCAACTATGGCTACACCTTC. Its translation is CASSSDSNYGYTF.

For the CDR3, the DNA is TGTGCCTGGAGGGAGGGGGGCGTGGGCAGTCAGCCCCAGCATTTT. Its translation: CAWREGGVGSQPQHF. The chain joins TRBV30 to TRBJ1-5, with a tentative D call TRBD1 (6 bases). CDR1 and CDR2 from the germline V gene are GTSNPN and SVGIG (reference sequence). Trimming removed 3 bases at V and 6 bases at J, with 18 bases between. This CDR3 contains 15 residues.

In this sample, this clone turned up a few times. The chain is built from TRBV19 and TRBJ1-1, with TRBD1 as a possible D gene (5 bases). This CDR3 has 14 residues. The V end lost 6 bases, the J end lost 5 bases, and 16 bases lay between the germline ends. CDR1 and CDR2 (germline): LNHDA, SQIVND (reference sequence). The CDR3 region is CASRFGTHITEAFF. The DNA for the CDR3 is TGTGCCAGTAGGTTCGGGACCCACATAACTGAAGCTTTCTTT.

The chain uses TRBV28 and TRBJ2-1; D remains ambiguous. Trimming removed 2 bases at V and 9 bases at J, with 5 bases between. The CDR3 contains 11 residues. Germline V lookup: CDR1 MDHEN, CDR2 SYDVKM. Here the CDR3 DNA reads TGTGCCAGCAGTTTAATGGGTGAGCAGTTCTTC. As protein: CASSLMGEQFF.

This rearrangement joins TRBV7-2 to TRBJ1-2; D is uncertain. The CDR3 covers 12 residues. The V end lost 3 bases, the J end lost 8 bases, and 10 bases lay between the germline ends. Germline V lookup: CDR1 SGHTA, CDR2 FQGNSA. The CDR3 loop reads CASSFSTEGYTF. CDR3 in DNA: TGTGCCAGCAGCTTTAGTACTGAGGGCTACACCTTC.

The J gene is TRBJ1-1, the V gene TRBV9; D gene unclear. The V gene lost 7 bases and the J gene lost 1 base, with 5 bases spanning the gap. The CDR3 has 11 amino acids. Germline V CDR1 and CDR2: SGDLS, YYNGEE. For the CDR3, the DNA is TGTGCCAGCGGATCGAACACTGAAGCTTTCTTT. It is translated as CASGSNTEAFF.

The chain links TRBV5-4 to TRBJ2-5; possibly TRBD2 for D (7 bases). The CDR3 has 14 amino acids. Trimming stripped 1 base from V and 4 bases from J, with 11 bases between. The germline V gene has CDR1 SGHNT and CDR2 YYREEE (reference sequence). The CDR3 loop is CASSLSRGGETQYF. In DNA, the CDR3 is TGTGCCAGCAGCTTGTCGAGGGGGGGAGAGACCCAGTACTTC.

V and J are TRBV18 and TRBJ1-2; 11 nucleotides match TRBD1. The trim removed 1 base at V and 7 bases at J, leaving 8 bases unmatched. The CDR3 loop spans 16 amino acids. Germline lookup yields CDR1 KGHSH and CDR2 LQKENI. In nucleotides, the CDR3 is TGTGCCAGCTCACCACGCCCCGGGACAGGGGGATTTGGCTACACCTTC. Protein: CASSPRPGTGGFGYTF. The full variable domain, rest sourced from reference TRBV18 and TRBJ1-2, is NAGVMQNPRHLVRRRGQEARLRCSPMKGHSHVYWYRQLPEEGLKFMVYLQKENIIDESGMPKERFSAEFPKEGPSILRIQQVVRGDSAAYFCASSPRPGTGGFGYTFGSGTRLTVV.

This chain uses TRBV15 with TRBJ2-5, with TRBD2 matching 7 bases. This CDR3 is built from 13 residues. Germline CDR1 is LNHNV and CDR2 is YYDKDF (reference sequence). The junction had 10 bases not matched to a gene; V was cut back by 11 bases and J by 4 bases. The CDR3 DNA is TGTGCCTCGGCCGGCGGGAGAGCAGAGACCCAGTACTTC. Translation: CASAGGRAETQYF. Together with reference TRBV15 and TRBJ2-5, the CDR3 gives the full variable domain: DAMVIQNPRYQVTQFGKPVTLSCSQTLNHNVMYWYQQKSSQAPKLLFHYYDKDFNNEADTPDNFQSRRPNTSFCFLDIRSPGLGDTAMYLCASAGGRAETQYFGPGTRLLVL.

The chain recombines TRBV5-1 with TRBJ1-4; D gene unclear. The germline V gene has CDR1 SGHRS and CDR2 YFSETQ. The CDR3 has 14 residues. Trimming removed 4 bases at V and 10 bases at J, with 17 bases between. CDR3 nucleotide sequence: TGCGCCAGCAGCGCGTCTCCCGACAACGGAAAACTGTTTTTT. Residues: CASSASPDNGKLFF. Drawing the rest from reference TRBV5-1 and TRBJ1-4, the complete variable domain is KAGVTQTPRYLIKTRGQQVTLSCSPISGHRSVSWYQQTPGQGLQFLFEYFSETQRNKGNFPGRFSGRQFSNSRSEMNVSTLELGDSALYLCASSASPDNGKLFFGSGTQLSVL.

This clone is a singleton in its sample. The CDR3 region is CAWSSYQGLAGGQETQYF. CDR3 in DNA: TGTGCCTGGAGCTCTTATCAGGGACTAGCGGGGGGACAAGAGACCCAGTACTTC. The V call is TRBV30, the J call TRBJ2-5; 15 positions agree with TRBD2. In germline, CDR1 is GTSNPN, CDR2 SVGIG (reference sequence). Losses at the gene ends were 3 bases for V and 2 bases for J; bases not matched to a gene: 10. The CDR3 sequence is 18 residues long.

This rearrangement joins TRBV27 to TRBJ2-1, with D tentatively TRBD1 (6 bases). Germline CDR1 MNHEY, CDR2 SMNVEV (reference sequence). The CDR3 spans 13 residues. V gave up 4 bases and J gave up 8 bases, with 12 bases separating them. The CDR3 loop reads CASSSRGRDEQFF. CDR3 in DNA: TGTGCCAGCAGTTCCAGGGGCAGGGATGAGCAGTTCTTC.